The TCR beta chain under discussion was sequenced for a study of T-cell memory formation after mild COVID-19. MiXCR, run by TCRdb on the 5' RACE reads, gives a single entry per CDR3 protein. In the table there are a few hundred thousand distinct CDR3 sequences, about 21% of which are singletons. The V segment lost 4 bases and the J segment 2 bases; nucleotides outside the gene matches: 4. The CDR3 is made up of 15 amino acids. Per the germline V gene, CDR1 is LGHNA and CDR2 is YNFKEQ. Sequencing was done on a sample of PBMCs or a T cell subset sorted from them (not recorded which). The chain joins TRBV4-2 to TRBJ2-3; 9 bases are a match to TRBD2. The sequence came from an adult woman who had mild COVID-19 (a few samples of this study predate the infection). Cell type and time point are not known. The CDR3 nucleotides read TGTGCCAGCAGCCCCCGACTAGCGGCCACAGATACGCAGTATTTT. This codes for CASSPRLAATDTQYF.